This T cell receptor beta chain comes out of a study of T cells after posttransplantation cyclophosphamide. Study-level findings and limits: Later blood repertoires were often dominated by clones from the donor CD8+ memory compartment.

The CDR3 has 15 amino acids. CDR1 and CDR2 from the germline V gene are LNHDA and SQIVND (reference sequence). V lost 6 bases and J lost 5; bases outside the gene matches: 9. Cyclophosphamide on days +3 and +4 followed busulfan-fludarabine conditioning and a marrow graft. This clone was recorded a few times. The antigen remains undetermined. TCRdb's table, derived via immunoSEQ multiplex PCR, lists solely in-frame clones and lacks some. The sample includes tens of thousands of clones, 86% of them seen just once. The chain recombines TRBV19 with TRBJ1-4; TRBD1 matches 7 bases. Sequencing used PBMCs, obtained after allogeneic stem cell transplant with posttransplant cyclophosphamide. The clonotype was recovered from a female patient aged 25-40 years who received an allogeneic stem cell transplant from an unrelated donor, was CMV-positive, and had no GVHD. Some of these T cells may belong to the graft donor. The CDR3 here is CASRGAQGGNEKLFF. The CDR3 DNA is TGTGCCAGTAGAGGGGCGCAGGGGGGCAATGAAAAACTGTTTTTT.